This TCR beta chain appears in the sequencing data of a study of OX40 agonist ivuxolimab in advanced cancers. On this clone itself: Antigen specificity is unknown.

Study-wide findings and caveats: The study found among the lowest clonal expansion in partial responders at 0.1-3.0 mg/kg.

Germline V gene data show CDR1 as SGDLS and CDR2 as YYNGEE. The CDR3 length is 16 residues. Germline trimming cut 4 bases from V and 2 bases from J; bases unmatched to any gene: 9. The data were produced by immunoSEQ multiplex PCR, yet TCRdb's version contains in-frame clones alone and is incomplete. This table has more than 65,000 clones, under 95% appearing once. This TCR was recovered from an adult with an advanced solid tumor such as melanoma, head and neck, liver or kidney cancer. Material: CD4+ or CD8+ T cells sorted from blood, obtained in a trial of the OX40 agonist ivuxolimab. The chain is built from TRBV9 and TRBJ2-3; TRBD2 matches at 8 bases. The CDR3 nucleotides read TGTGCCAGCAGCCCTGAGCGGGGGCTCCCCACAGATACGCAGTATTTT. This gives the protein CASSPERGLPTDTQYF.